What follows is one TCR beta chain and its context. Its antigen is still unknown. The sample comes from a study of tumor-infiltrating lymphocytes in primary liver carcinoma. A constant-region primer primed TCR beta cDNA synthesis from 400 to 550 ng of total RNA. Three nested multiplex PCR rounds, a slightly modified ARM-PCR method, built the TCR beta libraries. TRBV1-TRBV30 forward and Cbeta reverse primers drove the first two approximately 11-cycle rounds. TCRdb itself ran the multiplex PCR reads through MiXCR, one entry per CDR3 protein. The sample yields 100,000 or so distinct CDR3 sequences, approximately 70% seen once. Unsorted bulk tissue (roughly 17-34 mg) underwent RNA and DNA co-extraction. Chronic HBV infection, which was untreated, was present in the patients. Each tumor sample had over 90% viable tumor cells. Study conclusions and caveats: Lesser overlap characterized tumor-adjacent and tumor-blood pairs relative to tumor region pairs. It was in tumors, not blood, that the top-250-clone fraction was significantly higher (p = 0.039).

The V end lost 8 bases, the J end lost 5 bases, and 16 bases lay between the germline ends. Germline values: CDR1 SQVTM, CDR2 ANQGSEA. The CDR3 spans 12 residues. This sequence was found in a woman aged 55-70 years with primary liver carcinoma and hepatitis B virus infection. The sequenced sample was liver tumor tissue from sampling region 2. Subset defined: tumor region T2, inferior pole. The gene calls are TRBV29-1 and TRBJ2-7; a possible D gene is TRBD2 (6 bases). CDR3 loop: CSSDWGTDEQYF. In DNA form, the CDR3 reads TGCAGCTCTGACTGGGGGACTGACGAGCAGTACTTC.